This section outlines one T cell receptor (beta chain) sequence together with its context. Its antigen is not identified. The record originates from a study of T cell repertoires in cytomegalovirus infection. Turning to the study itself: The public TCR beta signatures pointed to both CMV infection and matching HLA type. Study-wide results and limits: The ex vivo response was dominated by HLA-C-restricted CMV-specific TCR beta clonotypes.

TCRdb reprocessed the reads with MiXCR, giving one entry per CDR3 protein. This sample carries about 570,000 distinct CDR3 sequences, approximately 40% of them seen once, and the ten largest clones take 40% to 60%. The sample here was cultured PBMCs, taken from culture after CMV antigen stimulation. The receptor was isolated from a human donor in good health (CMV status not recorded). Some clones in this sample may be carry-over from other donors' samples.

In nucleotides, the CDR3 is TGTGCCAGCAGCTTGCCTCCGGGACAGGGAGAGGGTACGCAGTATTTT. Translation gives CASSLPPGQGEGTQYF. The gene calls are TRBV5-4 and TRBJ2-3, with 9 bases fitting TRBD1. The junction had 11 bases not matched to a gene; V was cut back by 1 base and J by 8 bases. CDR3 length: 16 residues. Per germline, CDR1 SGHNT and CDR2 YYREEE (reference sequence). The variable domain in full, completed from reference TRBV5-4 and TRBJ2-3, reads ETGVTQSPTHLIKTRGQQVTLRCSSQSGHNTVSWYQQALGQGPQFIFQYYREEENGRGNFPPRFSGLQFPNYSSELNVNALELDDSALYLCASSLPPGQGEGTQYFGPGTRLTVL.